These T cell receptor beta chains were read from a single sample in a study of blood T cell repertoires in COVID-19. The protocol was immunoSEQ multiplex PCR, while the TCRdb copy is restricted to in-frame clones and leaves out a portion. The data contain 150,000 or so clones, approximately 90% of them singletons. The sequenced sample was peripheral blood. Receptor source: a man aged 50-60 years with acute or convalescent COVID-19. The CDR3 runs from the conserved cysteine through the conserved F or W. D genes are given only for firm matches. Not all rows give a size; the values are once, few, many and, for expanded clones, a class.

TRBV5-1,NA,TRBJ1-1,NA,TGCGCCAGCAGACACCAGACCCCGGGGACTGAAGCTTTCTTT,CASRHQTPGTEAFF
TRBV19,NA,TRBJ1-1,NA,TGTGCCAGCACCAGGGCTCTGGGGTCGGAAGCTTTCTTT,CASTRALGSEAFF
TRBV29-1,NA,TRBJ1-1,NA,TGCAGCGCCTGGGGAGACCGTTATGAAGCTTTCTTT,CSAWGDRYEAFF
TRBV4-1,NA,TRBJ1-2,NA,TGCGCCAGCAGCCAAGACCAGGGGATCGGTGGGGGCTACACCTTC,CASSQDQGIGGGYTF
TRBV5-4,NA,TRBJ2-5,TRBD2,TGTGCCAGCAGCTTAGGACTAGCGAAAGAGACCCAGTACTTC,CASSLGLAKETQYF
TRBV30,few,TRBJ1-1,NA,TGTGCCTGCCCCTGGGCGGGGGAAATTGGCACTGAAGCTTTCTTT,CACPWAGEIGTEAFF
TRBV5-5,NA,TRBJ1-4,NA,TGTGCCAGCAGCTTTTCAGGCACCACGATATCAACTAATGAAAAACTGTTTTTT,CASSFSGTTISTNEKLFF
TRBV28,NA,TRBJ2-7,TRBD1,TGTGCCAGCAGTCCTGCGGGACAGGGTGGGTACGAGCAGTACTTC,CASSPAGQGGYEQYF
TRBV7-3,NA,TRBJ2-5,NA,TGTGCCAGCAGCCCCCCCACCGGGGAGACCCAGTACTTC,CASSPPTGETQYF
TRBV28,NA,TRBJ1-2,TRBD1,TGTGCCAGCAGCCAGGGACAGCGGGTCTATGGCTACACCTTC,CASSQGQRVYGYTF
TRBV6-1,NA,TRBJ2-3,NA,TGTGCCAGCAGTGAAGGGTTGGTGCAGGATACGCAGTATTTT,CASSEGLVQDTQYF
TRBV9,NA,TRBJ2-7,NA,TGTGCCAGCAGCGTAGGGGGACAAAACTACGAGCAGTACTTC,CASSVGGQNYEQYF
TRBV11-2,NA,TRBJ1-1,NA,TGTGCCAGCAGCAGGATCCGGGGATCCGACACTGAAGCTTTCTTT,CASSRIRGSDTEAFF
TRBV6-5,NA,TRBJ2-7,NA,TGTGCCAGCAGCTCGCGAAGCGGTGTTCACTACGAGCAGTACTTC,CASSSRSGVHYEQYF
TRBV5-1,few,TRBJ2-5,NA,TGCGCCAGCAGCTTGCTGGCGGGGGCTGGAGAGACCCAGTACTTC,CASSLLAGAGETQYF
TRBV6-5,NA,TRBJ2-1,TRBD2,TGTGCCAGCAGTCCGGGACTAGCGGGGGTCAATGAGCAGTTCTTC,CASSPGLAGVNEQFF
TRBV10-3,NA,TRBJ1-5,NA,TGTGCCATCAGTGACCCCAACTGGAATCAGCCCCAGCATTTT,CAISDPNWNQPQHF
TRBV6-6,NA,TRBJ1-1,NA,TGTGCCAGCAGGGGGGCGGGGGACACTGAAGCTTTCTTT,CASRGAGDTEAFF
TRBV7-9,NA,TRBJ1-1,NA,TGTGCCATCCCACTGCTTTTGAACACTGAAGCTTTCTTT,CAIPLLLNTEAFF
TRBV19,NA,TRBJ2-7,TRBD2,TGTGCCAGTAGTAGGGGGGGAATTACCTACGAGCAGTACTTC,CASSRGGITYEQYF
TRBV7-2,NA,TRBJ1-4,TRBD1,TGTGCCAGCAGCCCCACAGGGGCATTAATAGAAAAACTGTTTTTT,CASSPTGALIEKLFF
TRBV2,NA,TRBJ1-3,NA,TGTGCCAGCAGTGCGCAGGAAAACACCATATATTTT,CASSAQENTIYF
TRBV5-1,NA,TRBJ2-5,TRBD1,TGCGCCAGCAGCTTGGAAGGGGGCAGGGAGACCCAGTACTTC,CASSLEGGRETQYF
TRBV2,few,TRBJ1-2,NA,TGTGCCAGCAGTGAGCACAACGCTTACTATGGCTACACCTTC,CASSEHNAYYGYTF
TRBV11-2,NA,TRBJ2-1,NA,TGTGCCAGCAGCATAACGGGGCCAGGGGTCTTC,CASSITGPGVF